Following are 8 T cell receptor beta chains from one sample sequenced in a study of Ad26.COV2.S vaccination and SARS-CoV-2 variants (dated by TCRdb to the early 2020s). The library was prepared using the immunoSEQ multiplex PCR assay. TCRdb provides this immuneACCESS table in a form limited to in-frame rearrangements. Some clones are lacking; in checked studies, under half of them reflect an unresolved V gene, and why the rest are absent is not known. The sample table shows about 280,000 clones, and 87% are seen once. The top ten clones comprise 3% to 4% of the sample. What this sample's treatment or condition label stands for: over 15 received Ad26.COV2.S at low or high dose, single or two shots; 5 received placebo; per-sample allocation not given. Repertoires of vaccine and placebo recipients were sequenced from samples taken on day 63 after the first injection. Specimen: peripheral blood, collected in a trial of Ad26.COV2.S vaccine versus placebo. The source is a person between 18 and 65 years old who received the Ad26.COV2.S COVID-19 vaccine or a placebo.

This chain links TRBV10-1 with TRBJ1-1; D unresolved. Germline V gene data show CDR1 as WNHNN and CDR2 as SYGVQD (reference sequence). V was trimmed by 2 bases and J by 0 bases, leaving 4 bases between them. The CDR3 sequence is 13 residues long. CDR3 sequence: CASSEHMNTEAFF. CDR3 coding DNA: TGCGCCAGCAGTGAGCACATGAACACTGAAGCTTTCTTT.

The genes are TRBV28 and TRBJ1-1; 11 positions agree with TRBD1. Trimming took 5 bases from V and 5 from J; bases not matched to a gene: 7. This CDR3 is built from 15 residues. Germline values: CDR1 MDHEN, CDR2 SYDVKM. CDR3 coding DNA: TGTGCCAGCAGTCGTGGACAGGGGGCTAGTACTGAAGCTTTCTTT. It specifies CASSRGQGASTEAFF.

The DNA of the CDR3 is TGTGCCAGCAGTGAAGCTGGGGTGCGGGGGTATGGCTACACCTTC. It codes for CASSEAGVRGYGYTF. The gene calls are TRBV2 and TRBJ1-2; a weak D match, TRBD1 (5 bases). Trimming took off 0 bases at V and 5 bases at J, with 13 bases between the two ends. The CDR3 sequence is 15 residues long. Germline V lookup: CDR1 SNHLY, CDR2 FYNNEI. Based on the CDR3 plus reference TRBV2 and TRBJ1-2, the full variable domain is EPEVTQTPSHQVTQMGQEVILRCVPISNHLYFYWYRQILGQKVEFLVSFYNNEISEKSEIFDDQFSVERPDGSNFTLKIRSTKLEDSAMYFCASSEAGVRGYGYTFGSGTRLTVV.

The chain carries TRBV27 and TRBJ1-5; D unresolved. The CDR3 contains 14 residues. Trimming cost V 2 bases and J 4 bases, with 9 bases left between them. CDR1 and CDR2 from the germline V gene are MNHEY and SMNVEV (reference sequence). The CDR3 nucleotides read TGTGCCAGCAGTTTACGCGCAGGTAATCAGCCCCAGCATTTT. Translated: CASSLRAGNQPQHF.

V is TRBV15 and J is TRBJ1-4; 11 bases are a match to TRBD1. Germline V gene lookup returns CDR1 LNHNV and CDR2 YYDKDF (reference sequence). The CDR3 totals 16 residues. Trimming at V came to 2 bases and at J to 7 bases, leaving 6 bases not matched to a gene. The CDR3 protein is CATSRPQDRGREKLFF. In DNA form, the CDR3 reads TGTGCCACCAGCAGACCCCAGGACAGGGGGCGTGAAAAACTGTTTTTT.

As for this clone: The same CDR3 can be traced to other DNA sequences in this sample. The rearrangement uses TRBV20-1 and TRBJ1-2; D call uncertain. This CDR3 is 10 amino acids long. Per the germline V gene, CDR1 is DFQATT and CDR2 is SNEGSKA (reference sequence). Trimming shortened V by 5 bases and J by 0 bases, and 1 base separated the two germline ends. The CDR3: CSAPNYGYTF. The CDR3 DNA follows: TGCAGTGCTCCTAACTATGGCTACACCTTC.

V and J are TRBV19 and TRBJ1-2; D is possibly TRBD1 (5 bases). Trimming took 5 bases from V and 4 from J, leaving 8 bases between them. Germline loops: CDR1 LNHDA, CDR2 SQIVND (reference sequence). This CDR3 spans 12 amino acids. The CDR3 DNA is TGTGCCAGTAGTGAAACAGGCTATGGCTACACCTTC. As protein: CASSETGYGYTF.

The genes are TRBV10-1 and TRBJ1-2; 10 bases are shared with TRBD1. This CDR3 region has 17 residues. V lost 9 bases to trimming and J lost 3 bases; unmatched junction nucleotides: 16. Germline lookup yields CDR1 WNHNN and CDR2 SYGVQD (reference sequence). Here the CDR3 DNA reads TGCGCCAGAGTAATTAAGACAGGGGGCTTATATGACTATGGCTACACCTTC. Its translation is CARVIKTGGLYDYGYTF.